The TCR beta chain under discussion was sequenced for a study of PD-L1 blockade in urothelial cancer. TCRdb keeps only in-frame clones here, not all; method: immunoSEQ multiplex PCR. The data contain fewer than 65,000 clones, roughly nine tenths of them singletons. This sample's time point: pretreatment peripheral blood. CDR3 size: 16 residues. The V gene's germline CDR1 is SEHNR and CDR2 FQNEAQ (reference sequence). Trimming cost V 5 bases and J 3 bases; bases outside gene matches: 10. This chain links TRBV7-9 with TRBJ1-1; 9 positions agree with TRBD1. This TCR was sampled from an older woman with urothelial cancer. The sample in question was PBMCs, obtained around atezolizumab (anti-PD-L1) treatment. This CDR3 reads CASSPTGGELHTEAFF. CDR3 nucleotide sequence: TGTGCCAGCAGCCCAACAGGGGGCGAGTTGCACACTGAAGCTTTCTTT.